This TCR beta chain came from a study of PD-1 blockade in classical Hodgkin lymphoma. With regard to this clone: Its antigen remains unknown.

The time point denotes: cycle 4 day 1 (C4D1), after 5 to 7 weeks of nivolumab. Every patient experienced relapse after autologous stem cell transplantation, and brentuximab vedotin exposure varied. Study-wide findings and caveats: There was a significant rise in CD4+ TCR diversity by C4D1, with no such rise for CD8+.

The V gene end was trimmed by 8 bases and the J gene end by 6 bases; junction bases not matched to a gene: 8. From germline, CDR1 is PRHDT and CDR2 FYEKMQ (reference sequence). The CDR3 extends over 14 amino acids. This table comes from immunoSEQ multiplex PCR, and its TCRdb copy is limited to in-frame clones, with some not included. The sample comprises about 110,000 clones, approximately 89% of which are singletons, and around 17% rests with the top ten. Sequenced here: peripheral blood mononuclear cells (PBMCs), sampled before the fourth cycle of nivolumab. The rearrangement links TRBV13 to TRBJ2-1; TRBD1 aligns across 9 bases. This receptor was taken from a human donor with classical Hodgkin lymphoma. The CDR3 sequence is CASLSGTGINEQFF. The CDR3 DNA follows: TGTGCCAGCCTCTCCGGGACAGGGATCAATGAGCAGTTCTTC. The whole variable domain, remainder taken from reference TRBV13 and TRBJ2-1, is AAGVIQSPRHLIKEKRETATLKCYPIPRHDTVYWYQQGPGQDPQFLISFYEKMQSDKGSIPDRFSAQQFSDYHSELNMSSLELGDSALYFCASLSGTGINEQFFGPGTRLTVL.